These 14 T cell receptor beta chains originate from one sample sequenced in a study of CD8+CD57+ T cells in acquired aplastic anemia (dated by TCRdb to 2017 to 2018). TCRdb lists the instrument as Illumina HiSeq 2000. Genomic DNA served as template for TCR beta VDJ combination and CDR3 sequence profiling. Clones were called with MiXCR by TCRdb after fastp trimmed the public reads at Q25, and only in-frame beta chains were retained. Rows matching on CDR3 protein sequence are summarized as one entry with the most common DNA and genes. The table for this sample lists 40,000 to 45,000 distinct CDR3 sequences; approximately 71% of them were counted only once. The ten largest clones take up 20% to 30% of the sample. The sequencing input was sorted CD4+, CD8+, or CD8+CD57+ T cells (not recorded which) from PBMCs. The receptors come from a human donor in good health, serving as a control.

CDR3 nucleotides: TGTGCCAGCTTAGTGGGACAGGGGTACGAGCAGTACTTC. Its translation: CASLVGQGYEQYF. The chain employs TRBV7-6 and TRBJ2-7; 10 bases agree with TRBD1. The length of the CDR3 is 13 residues. The junction had 5 bases not matched to a gene; V was cut back by 8 bases and J by 4 bases. Germline V CDR1 and CDR2: SGHVS, FNYEAQ.

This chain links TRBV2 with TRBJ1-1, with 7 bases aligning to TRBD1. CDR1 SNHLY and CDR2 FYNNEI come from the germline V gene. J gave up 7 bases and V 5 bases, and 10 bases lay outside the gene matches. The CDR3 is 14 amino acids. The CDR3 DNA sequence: TGTGCCAGCAGTTTATCACAGGGGCCCTTTGAAGCTTTCTTT. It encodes CASSLSQGPFEAFF.

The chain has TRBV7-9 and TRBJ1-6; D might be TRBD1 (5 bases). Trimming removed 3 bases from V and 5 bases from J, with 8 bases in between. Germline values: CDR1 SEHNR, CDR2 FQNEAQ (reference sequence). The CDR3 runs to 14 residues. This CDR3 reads CASSFDSNNSPLHF. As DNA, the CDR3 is TGTGCCAGCAGCTTCGACAGCAATAATTCACCCCTCCACTTT.

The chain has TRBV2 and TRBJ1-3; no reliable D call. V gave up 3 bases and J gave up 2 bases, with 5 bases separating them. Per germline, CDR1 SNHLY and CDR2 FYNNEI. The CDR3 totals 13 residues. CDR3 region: CASSEETGNTIYF. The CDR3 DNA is TGTGCCAGCAGTGAGGAAACTGGAAACACCATATATTTT. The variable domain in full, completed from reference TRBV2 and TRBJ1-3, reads EPEVTQTPSHQVTQMGQEVILRCVPISNHLYFYWYRQILGQKVEFLVSFYNNEISEKSEIFDDQFSVERPDGSNFTLKIRSTKLEDSAMYFCASSEETGNTIYFGEGSWLTVV.

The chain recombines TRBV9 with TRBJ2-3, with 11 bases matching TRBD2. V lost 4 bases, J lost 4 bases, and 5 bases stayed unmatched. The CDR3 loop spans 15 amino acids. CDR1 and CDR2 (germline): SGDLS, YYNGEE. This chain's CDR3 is CASSSQLAGADTQYF. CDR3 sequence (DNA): TGTGCCAGCAGCTCACAACTAGCGGGAGCAGATACGCAGTATTTT.

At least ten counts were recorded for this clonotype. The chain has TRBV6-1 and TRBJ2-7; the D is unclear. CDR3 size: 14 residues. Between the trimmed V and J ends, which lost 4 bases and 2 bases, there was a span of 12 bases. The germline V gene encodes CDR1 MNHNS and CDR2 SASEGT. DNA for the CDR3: TGTGCCAGCAGTGCTAGGACGGCTGCCTACGAGCAGTACTTC. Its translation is CASSARTAAYEQYF.

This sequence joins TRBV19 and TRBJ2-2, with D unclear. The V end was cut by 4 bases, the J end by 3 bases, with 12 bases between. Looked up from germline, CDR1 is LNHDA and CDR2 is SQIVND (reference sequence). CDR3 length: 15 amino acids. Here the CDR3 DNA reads TGTGCCAGTAGTAGTCCTCTCCTGTACACCGGGGAGCTGTTTTTT. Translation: CASSSPLLYTGELFF.

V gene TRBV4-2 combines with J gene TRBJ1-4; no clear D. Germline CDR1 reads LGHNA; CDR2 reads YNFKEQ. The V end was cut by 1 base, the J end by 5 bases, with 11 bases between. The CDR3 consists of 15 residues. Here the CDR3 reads CASSQVSAANEKLFF. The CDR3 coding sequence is TGTGCCAGCAGCCAAGTGTCGGCAGCGAATGAAAAACTGTTTTTT.

CDR3 sequence reads: CSALGTSGTDTQYF. For the CDR3, the DNA is TGCAGTGCCCTCGGGACTAGCGGCACAGATACGCAGTATTTT. The chain is built from TRBV20-1 and TRBJ2-3, with 10 bases lining up with TRBD2. This CDR3 comprises 14 residues. Looked up from germline, CDR1 is DFQATT and CDR2 is SNEGSKA (reference sequence). V was pared by 6 bases and J by 1 base, with 4 bases of the junction left unmatched.

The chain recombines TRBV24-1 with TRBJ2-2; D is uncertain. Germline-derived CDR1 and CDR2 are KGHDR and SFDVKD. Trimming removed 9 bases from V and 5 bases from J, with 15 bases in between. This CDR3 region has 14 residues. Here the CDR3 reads CATQFFGGTGELFF. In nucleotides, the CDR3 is TGTGCCACCCAATTTTTCGGCGGTACCGGGGAGCTGTTTTTT.

Written as DNA, the CDR3 is TGTGCCACCAGCAGAGGGGACTCGATGGCCTATGGCTACACCTTC. Its protein product is CATSRGDSMAYGYTF. The chain uses TRBV15 and TRBJ1-2, with D possibly being TRBD1 (5 bases). The CDR3 loop spans 15 amino acids. V lost 1 base to trimming and J lost 4 bases, with 13 bases between them. CDR1 is LNHNV, CDR2 YYDKDF, per germline (reference sequence).

The CDR3 region is CATSDHRGPGNQPQHF. CDR3 sequence (DNA): TGTGCCACCAGTGATCACAGGGGGCCGGGCAATCAGCCCCAGCATTTT. The V gene is TRBV24-1, the J gene TRBJ1-5; 9 bases match TRBD1. Germline V gives CDR1 KGHDR, CDR2 SFDVKD. This CDR3 has 16 residues. Trimming removed 3 bases from V and 2 bases from J; junction bases left unmatched: 4.

The CDR3 sequence is CASSDKQGSNEKLFF. CDR3 coding DNA: TGTGCCAGCAGTGATAAACAGGGTTCTAATGAAAAACTGTTTTTT. The V and J genes are TRBV6-1 and TRBJ1-4, with D perhaps TRBD1 (6 bases). V was pared by 3 bases and J by 3 bases, with 11 bases between. This CDR3 is 15 amino acids long. Germline values: CDR1 MNHNS, CDR2 SASEGT.

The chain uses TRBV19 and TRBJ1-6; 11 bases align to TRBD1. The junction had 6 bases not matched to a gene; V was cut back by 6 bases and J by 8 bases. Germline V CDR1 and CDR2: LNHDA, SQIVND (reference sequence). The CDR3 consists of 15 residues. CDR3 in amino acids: CASSQGQGGYSPLHF. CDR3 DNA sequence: TGTGCCAGTAGCCAGGGACAGGGGGGATATTCACCCCTCCACTTT.